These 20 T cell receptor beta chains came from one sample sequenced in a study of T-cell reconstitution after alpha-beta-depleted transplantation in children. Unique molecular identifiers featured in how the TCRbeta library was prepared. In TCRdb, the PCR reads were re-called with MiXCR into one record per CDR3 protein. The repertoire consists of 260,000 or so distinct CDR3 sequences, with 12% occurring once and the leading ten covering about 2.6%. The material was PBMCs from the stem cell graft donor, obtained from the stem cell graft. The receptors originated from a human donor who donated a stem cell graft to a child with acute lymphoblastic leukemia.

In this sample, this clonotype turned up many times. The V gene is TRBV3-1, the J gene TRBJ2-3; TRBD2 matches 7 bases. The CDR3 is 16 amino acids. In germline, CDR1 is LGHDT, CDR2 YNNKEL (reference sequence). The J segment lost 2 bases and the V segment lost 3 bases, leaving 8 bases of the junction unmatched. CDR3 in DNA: TGTGCCAGCAGCCACGGCCCGGGGGACTACACAGATACGCAGTATTTT. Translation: CASSHGPGDYTDTQYF.

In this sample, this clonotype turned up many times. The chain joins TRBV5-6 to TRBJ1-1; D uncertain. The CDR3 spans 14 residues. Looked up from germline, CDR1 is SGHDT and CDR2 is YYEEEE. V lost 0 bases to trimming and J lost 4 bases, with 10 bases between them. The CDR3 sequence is CASSLGPGSTEAFF. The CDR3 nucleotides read TGTGCCAGCAGCTTGGGCCCGGGAAGCACTGAAGCTTTCTTT.

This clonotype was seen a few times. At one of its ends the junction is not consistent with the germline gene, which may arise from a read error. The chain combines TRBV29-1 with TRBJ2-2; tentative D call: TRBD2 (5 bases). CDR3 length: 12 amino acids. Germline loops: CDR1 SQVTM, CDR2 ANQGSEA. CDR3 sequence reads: CSVREITGEPFF. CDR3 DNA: TGCAGCGTTCGGGAAATCACCGGGGAGCCGTTTTTT.

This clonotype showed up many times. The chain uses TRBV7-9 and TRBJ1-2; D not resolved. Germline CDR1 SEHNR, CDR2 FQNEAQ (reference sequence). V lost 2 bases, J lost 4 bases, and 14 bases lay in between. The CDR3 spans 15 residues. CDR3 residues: CASSLSIDGLYGYTF. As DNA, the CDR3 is TGTGCCAGCAGCTTATCGATAGACGGACTCTATGGCTACACCTTC.

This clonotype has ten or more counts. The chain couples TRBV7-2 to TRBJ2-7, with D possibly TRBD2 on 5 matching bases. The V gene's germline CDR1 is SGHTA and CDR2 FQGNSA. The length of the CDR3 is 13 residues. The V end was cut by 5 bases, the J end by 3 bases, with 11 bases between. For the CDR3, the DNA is TGTGCCAGCAGCCCGCGGGCGCTCTACGAGCAGTACTTC. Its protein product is CASSPRALYEQYF. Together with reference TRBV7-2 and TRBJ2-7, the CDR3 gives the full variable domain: GAGVSQSPSNKVTEKGKDVELRCDPISGHTALYWYRQSLGQGLEFLIYFQGNSAPDKSGLPSDRFSAERTGGSVSTLTIQRTQQEDSAVYLCASSPRALYEQYFGPGTRLTVT.

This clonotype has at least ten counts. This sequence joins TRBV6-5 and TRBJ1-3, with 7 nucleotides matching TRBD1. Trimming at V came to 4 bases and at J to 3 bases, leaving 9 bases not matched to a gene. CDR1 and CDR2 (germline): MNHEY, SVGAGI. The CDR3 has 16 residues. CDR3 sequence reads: CASSSSQGVGGNTIYF. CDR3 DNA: TGTGCCAGCAGTTCATCTCAGGGGGTCGGTGGAAACACCATATATTTT.

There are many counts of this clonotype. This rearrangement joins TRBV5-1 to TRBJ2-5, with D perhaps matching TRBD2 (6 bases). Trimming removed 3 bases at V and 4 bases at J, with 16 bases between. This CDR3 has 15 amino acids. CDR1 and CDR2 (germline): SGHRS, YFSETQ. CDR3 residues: CASSSGTAGSETQYF. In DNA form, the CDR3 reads TGCGCCAGCAGCTCCGGGACTGCGGGATCAGAGACCCAGTACTTC.

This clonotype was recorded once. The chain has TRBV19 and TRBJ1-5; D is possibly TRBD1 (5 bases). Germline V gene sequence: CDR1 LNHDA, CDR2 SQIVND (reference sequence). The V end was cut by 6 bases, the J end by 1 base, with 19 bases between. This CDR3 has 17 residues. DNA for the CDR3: TGTGCCAGTAGCCCCTCCTTCACAGGATCGAGCAATCAGCCCCAGCATTTT. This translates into CASSPSFTGSSNQPQHF.

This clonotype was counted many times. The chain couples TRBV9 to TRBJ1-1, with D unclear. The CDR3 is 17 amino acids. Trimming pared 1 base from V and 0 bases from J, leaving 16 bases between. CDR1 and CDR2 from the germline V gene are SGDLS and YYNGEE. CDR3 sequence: CASSVSPLPSVNTEAFF. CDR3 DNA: TGTGCCAGCAGCGTAAGTCCCCTGCCCAGTGTGAACACTGAAGCTTTCTTT.

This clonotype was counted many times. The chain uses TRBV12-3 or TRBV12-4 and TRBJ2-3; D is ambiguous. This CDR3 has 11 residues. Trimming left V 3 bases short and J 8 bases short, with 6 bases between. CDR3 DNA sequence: TGTGCCAGCAGTTTGCACCCTACGCAGTATTTT. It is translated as CASSLHPTQYF.

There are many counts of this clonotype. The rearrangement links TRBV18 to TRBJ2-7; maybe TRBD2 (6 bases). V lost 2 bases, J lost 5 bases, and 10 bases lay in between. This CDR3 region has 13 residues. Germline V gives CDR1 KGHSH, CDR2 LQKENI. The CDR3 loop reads CASSPNGGDEQYF. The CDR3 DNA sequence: TGTGCCAGCTCACCAAACGGGGGAGACGAGCAGTACTTC. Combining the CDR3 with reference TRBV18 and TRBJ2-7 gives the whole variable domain NAGVMQNPRHLVRRRGQEARLRCSPMKGHSHVYWYRQLPEEGLKFMVYLQKENIIDESGMPKERFSAEFPKEGPSILRIQQVVRGDSAAYFCASSPNGGDEQYFGPGTRLTVT.

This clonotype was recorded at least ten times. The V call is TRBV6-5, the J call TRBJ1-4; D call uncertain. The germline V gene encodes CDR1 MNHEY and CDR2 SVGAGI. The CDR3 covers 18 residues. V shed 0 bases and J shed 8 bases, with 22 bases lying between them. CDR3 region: CASSYSGEWAVLQEKLFF. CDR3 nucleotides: TGTGCCAGCAGTTACTCTGGCGAATGGGCAGTACTGCAGGAAAAACTGTTTTTT.

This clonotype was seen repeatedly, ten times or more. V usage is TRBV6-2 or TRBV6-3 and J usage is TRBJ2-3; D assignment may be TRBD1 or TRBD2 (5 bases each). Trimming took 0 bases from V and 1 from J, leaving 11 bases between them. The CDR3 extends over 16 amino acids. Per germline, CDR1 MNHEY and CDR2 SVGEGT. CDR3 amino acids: CASSYSSRGGTDTQYF. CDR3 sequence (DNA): TGTGCCAGCAGTTACTCGTCTAGAGGGGGCACAGATACGCAGTATTTT.

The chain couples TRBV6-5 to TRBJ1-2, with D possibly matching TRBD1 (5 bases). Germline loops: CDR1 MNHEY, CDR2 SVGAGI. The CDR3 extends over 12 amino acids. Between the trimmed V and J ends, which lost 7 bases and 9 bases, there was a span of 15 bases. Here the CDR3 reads CASNGGGGSYTF. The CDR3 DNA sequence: TGTGCCAGCAACGGCGGGGGGGGGAGCTACACCTTC.

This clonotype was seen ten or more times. The CDR3 loop is CASSPTFRGELFF. CDR3 coding DNA: TGTGCCAGCAGCCCGACCTTCAGGGGGGAACTGTTTTTT. This chain connects TRBV14 to TRBJ1-4; 7 positions agree with TRBD1. CDR1 is SGHDN and CDR2 is FVKESK in the germline V gene. The CDR3 length is 13 residues. V lost 4 bases, J lost 12 bases, and 8 bases stayed unmatched.

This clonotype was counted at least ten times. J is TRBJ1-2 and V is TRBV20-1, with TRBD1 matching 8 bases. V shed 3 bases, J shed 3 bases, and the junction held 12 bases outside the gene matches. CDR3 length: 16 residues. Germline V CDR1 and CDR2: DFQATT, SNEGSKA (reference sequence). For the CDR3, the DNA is TGCAGTGCTAGGGCCGGACAGGGCCCTGGGGACTATGGCTACACCTTC. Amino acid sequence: CSARAGQGPGDYGYTF.

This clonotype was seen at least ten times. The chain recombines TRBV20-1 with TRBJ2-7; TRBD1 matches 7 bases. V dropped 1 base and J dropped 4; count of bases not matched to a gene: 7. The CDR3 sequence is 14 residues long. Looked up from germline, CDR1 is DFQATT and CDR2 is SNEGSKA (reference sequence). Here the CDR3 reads CSARGAGGVYEQYF. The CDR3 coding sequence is TGCAGTGCTAGAGGTGCAGGGGGAGTTTACGAGCAGTACTTC.

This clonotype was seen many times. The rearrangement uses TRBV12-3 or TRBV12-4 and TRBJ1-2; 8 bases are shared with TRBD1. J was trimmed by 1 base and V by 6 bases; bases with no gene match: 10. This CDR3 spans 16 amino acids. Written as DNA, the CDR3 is TGTGCCAGCAGCCGGACAGGGCCATCTCTTAACTATGGCTACACCTTC. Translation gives CASSRTGPSLNYGYTF.

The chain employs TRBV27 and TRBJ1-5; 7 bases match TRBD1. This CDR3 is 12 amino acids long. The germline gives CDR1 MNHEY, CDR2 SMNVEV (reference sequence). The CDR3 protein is CATGQINQPQHF. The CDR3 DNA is TGTGCGACGGGACAGATTAATCAGCCCCAGCATTTT.

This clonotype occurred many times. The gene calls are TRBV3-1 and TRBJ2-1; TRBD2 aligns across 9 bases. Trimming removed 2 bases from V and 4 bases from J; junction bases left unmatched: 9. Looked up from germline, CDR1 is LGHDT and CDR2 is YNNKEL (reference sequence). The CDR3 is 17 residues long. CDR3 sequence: CASSQLGGGRAYNEQFF. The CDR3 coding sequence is TGTGCCAGCAGCCAACTGGGGGGCGGGAGGGCATACAATGAGCAGTTCTTC.